Listed here are 17 T cell receptor beta chains from one sample, sequenced in a study of identical twins. MiXCR, run by TCRdb on the 5' RACE reads, gives a single entry per CDR3 protein. The repertoire consists of approximately 260,000 distinct CDR3 sequences, with over 13% occurring once and the leading ten covering around 8.9%. Sequenced input: memory (CD45RO+) T cells sorted from blood. Every receptor here comes from a woman younger than 30 in good health.

Only a few counts were recorded for this clonotype. This chain uses TRBV10-3 with TRBJ2-1, with D perhaps given as TRBD1 or TRBD2 (6 bases each). The germline V gene has CDR1 ENHRY and CDR2 SYGVKD. The V gene lost 0 bases and the J gene lost 8 bases, with 17 bases spanning the gap. The CDR3 spans 16 residues. CDR3 DNA: TGTGCCATCAGTGAGTCGGAGGGACATAGGCTCGATGAGCAGTTCTTC. As protein: CAISESEGHRLDEQFF.

This chain uses TRBV7-3 with TRBJ1-2; D gene unclear. The germline V gene encodes CDR1 SGHTA and CDR2 FQGTGA. This CDR3 region has 13 residues. The V end was cut by 1 base, the J end by 8 bases, with 11 bases between. CDR3 protein: CASSLSTAEGYTF. The CDR3 DNA is TGTGCCAGCAGCTTAAGCACAGCGGAGGGCTACACCTTC.

The chain couples TRBV10-3 to TRBJ1-3; D remains ambiguous. Germline V gene data show CDR1 as ENHRY and CDR2 as SYGVKD. Deletions cut 3 bases from V and 0 bases from J, with 9 bases between. This CDR3 has 15 amino acids. In DNA, the CDR3 is TGTGCCATCAGTGACCGCAGCATCTCTGGAAACACCATATATTTT. Translation: CAISDRSISGNTIYF.

In its sample, this clonotype was seen a few times. The genes are TRBV5-5 and TRBJ1-2, with D possibly TRBD1 on 6 matching bases. Per germline, CDR1 SGHKS and CDR2 YYEKEE (reference sequence). V was cut by 4 bases and J by 4 bases, with 17 bases left in between. This CDR3 contains 15 residues. CDR3 amino acids: CASSNRRGTLYGYTF. The DNA of the CDR3 is TGTGCCAGCAGCAACCGCAGGGGTACCCTCTATGGCTACACCTTC.

This chain uses TRBV19 with TRBJ2-7, with 7 bases that match TRBD2. The J segment lost 5 bases and the V segment lost 6 bases, leaving 16 bases of the junction unmatched. The CDR3 is made up of 16 amino acids. Germline V gene lookup returns CDR1 LNHDA and CDR2 SQIVND (reference sequence). For the CDR3, the DNA is TGTGCCAGTAGGCCCGGGGTTAGCGGGCCCTTTAACGAGCAGTACTTC. Its translation: CASRPGVSGPFNEQYF.

This clonotype was recorded many times. The rearrangement links TRBV20-1 to TRBJ2-1; 8 positions agree with TRBD2. The CDR3 is 15 amino acids. In germline, CDR1 is DFQATT, CDR2 SNEGSKA (reference sequence). V lost 1 base, J lost 7 bases, and 9 bases stayed unmatched. The CDR3 nucleotides are TGCAGTGCTAGAGGAACGGGAGGGCCGGGAAATGAGCAGTTCTTC. Translating it yields CSARGTGGPGNEQFF.

The chain has TRBV29-1 and TRBJ2-3; D remains ambiguous. There are 13 residues in the CDR3. Germline CDR1 is SQVTM and CDR2 is ANQGSEA. The V end lost 4 bases, the J end lost 5 bases, and 13 bases lay between the germline ends. The CDR3 reads CSVGLGSGDTQYF. The CDR3 nucleotides are TGCAGCGTTGGGTTAGGGTCGGGAGATACGCAGTATTTT.

The chain employs TRBV20-1 and TRBJ1-2; D perhaps matches TRBD1 (5 bases). The CDR3 covers 12 residues. The ends were cut back, 6 bases at V and 6 bases at J, with 14 bases in the middle. The germline CDR1 and CDR2 sequences are DFQATT and SNEGSKA (reference sequence). The CDR3 spells CSAPGRGDGYTF. CDR3 coding DNA: TGCAGTGCCCCGGGACGGGGGGATGGCTACACCTTC.

The chain combines TRBV25-1 with TRBJ2-7, with TRBD1 matching over 7 bases. This CDR3 is built from 13 residues. Germline V lookup: CDR1 MGHDK, CDR2 SYGVNS. Trimming at V came to 6 bases and at J to 3 bases, leaving 5 bases not matched to a gene. CDR3 in amino acids: CASSRGQRYEQYF. As DNA, the CDR3 is TGTGCCAGCAGCCGGGGACAGCGCTACGAGCAGTACTTC.

The chain links TRBV18 to TRBJ1-6; the D gene is possibly TRBD1 (5 bases). With 5 bases removed from V and 7 bases from J, the gap between germline ends came to 15 bases. The CDR3 is made up of 15 amino acids. The germline CDR1 and CDR2 sequences are KGHSH and LQKENI. DNA of the CDR3: TGTGCCAGCTCAAGCGCGCGGGGGGACAATTCACCCCTCCACTTT. It translates to CASSSARGDNSPLHF.

The chain carries TRBV20-1 and TRBJ1-4; 7 nucleotides align to TRBD1. Per the germline V gene, CDR1 is DFQATT and CDR2 is SNEGSKA (reference sequence). V was clipped by 0 bases and J by 8 bases; unmatched bases: 9. CDR3 size: 15 residues. CDR3 protein: CSARDPTGEGEKLFF. The CDR3 nucleotides are TGCAGTGCTAGAGATCCCACAGGGGAGGGCGAAAAACTGTTTTTT.

This clonotype was observed a few times. This rearrangement joins TRBV20-1 to TRBJ2-2; D may match TRBD1 or TRBD2 (6 bases each). Germline lookup yields CDR1 DFQATT and CDR2 SNEGSKA (reference sequence). V was cut by 3 bases and J by 4 bases, with 15 bases left in between. The CDR3 is made up of 15 amino acids. CDR3 amino acids: CSARSGGPGTGELFF. The CDR3, as DNA: TGCAGTGCTAGGTCTGGGGGGCCGGGCACCGGGGAGCTGTTTTTT.

This sequence joins TRBV20-1 and TRBJ2-1; D is perhaps TRBD2 (7 bases). The CDR3 runs 14 residues. The V end was cut by 3 bases, the J end by 6 bases, with 15 bases between. Germline lookup yields CDR1 DFQATT and CDR2 SNEGSKA (reference sequence). The CDR3 region has the DNA TGCAGTGCTAGGAGAGGGGGGGCGAGCAATGAGCAGTTCTTC. Translated, it gives CSARRGGASNEQFF.

This clonotype was seen repeatedly, ten times or more. The germline gene is not matched at one end of the junction; a read error may be the cause. V gene TRBV29-1 combines with J gene TRBJ2-3; D not resolved. The CDR3 consists of 9 residues. CDR1 SQVTM and CDR2 ANQGSEA come from the germline V gene. In nucleotides, the CDR3 is TGCAGCGTTGAAACCCCAGGACATTTT. It specifies CSVETPGHF.

This clonotype was counted a few times. V and J are TRBV5-1 and TRBJ1-2; 7 bases agree with TRBD1. Germline values: CDR1 SGHRS, CDR2 YFSETQ. V shed 4 bases and J 8 bases; nucleotides not matched to a gene: 14. The CDR3 extends over 15 amino acids. The CDR3, as DNA: TGCGCCAGCAGCCCGATGACAGGGAAGATCGTCGGCTACACCTTC. This sequence encodes CASSPMTGKIVGYTF.

This clonotype was seen more than once but under ten times. The V and J genes are TRBV7-3 and TRBJ1-3, with TRBD1 matching 7 bases. The V segment lost 3 bases and the J segment 4 bases; nucleotides outside the gene matches: 6. The CDR3 loop spans 15 amino acids. Germline-derived CDR1 and CDR2 are SGHTA and FQGTGA. The CDR3 nucleotides are TGTGCCAGCAGCTTGTCCCCGGGACAGGGAAACACCATATATTTT. Translating it yields CASSLSPGQGNTIYF.

The genes are TRBV12-3 or TRBV12-4 and TRBJ2-5; D possibly corresponds to TRBD2 (5 bases). V was shortened by 8 bases and J by 5 bases, with 15 bases between the two germline ends. The CDR3 contains 13 residues. The CDR3, as DNA: TGTGCCAGCTGCCCCTGGGAGTGTGAGACCCAGTACTTC. Protein product: CASCPWECETQYF.